The sequence of this TCR beta chain was determined in a study of blood T cell repertoires in COVID-19. At the level of the study: The samples span acute and convalescent COVID-19 from the United States, Italy and Spain. T cells, B-cell-depleted T cells, or PBMCs supplied cDNA or gDNA.

Germline V gene lookup returns CDR1 MNHEY and CDR2 SVGAGI. This CDR3 is 14 amino acids long. V shed 5 bases and J 0 bases; nucleotides not matched to a gene: 1. Authors' analysis steps: By means of reference gene primer amplification, nucleated cell counts were estimated. The repertoire was sequenced with immunoSEQ multiplex PCR; TCRdb's copy has only in-frame clones and lacks some. V and J calls and clone size come straight from that table; D and trimming were deduced from the DNA. The repertoire has about 170,000 clones, 77% of them found once; the top ten carry 2.8%. Sequencing input: peripheral blood. The rearrangement links TRBV6-5 to TRBJ2-1; 7 bases match TRBD1. The sequence was obtained from an older man with acute or convalescent COVID-19. In DNA form, the CDR3 reads TGTGCCAGCAGTCCAGGGGGCTCCTACAATGAGCAGTTCTTC. Translating gives CASSPGGSYNEQFF.